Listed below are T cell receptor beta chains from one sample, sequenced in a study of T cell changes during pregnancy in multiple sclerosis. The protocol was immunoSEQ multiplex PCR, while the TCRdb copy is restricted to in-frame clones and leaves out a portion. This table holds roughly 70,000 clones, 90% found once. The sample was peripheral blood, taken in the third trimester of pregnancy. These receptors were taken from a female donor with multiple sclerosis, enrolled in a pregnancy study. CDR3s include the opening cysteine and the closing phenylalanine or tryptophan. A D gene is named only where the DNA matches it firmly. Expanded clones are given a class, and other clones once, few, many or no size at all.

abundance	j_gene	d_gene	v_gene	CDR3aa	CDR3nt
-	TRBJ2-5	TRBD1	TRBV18	CASSLPEDRDQETQYF	TGTGCCAGCTCACTACCAGAGGACAGGGACCAAGAGACCCAGTACTTC
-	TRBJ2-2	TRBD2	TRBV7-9	CASSGLADNTGELFF	TGTGCCAGCAGCGGACTAGCGGATAACACCGGGGAGCTGTTTTTT
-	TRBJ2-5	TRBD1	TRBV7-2	CASIRDRGQETQYF	TGTGCCAGCATCAGGGACAGGGGGCAAGAGACCCAGTACTTC
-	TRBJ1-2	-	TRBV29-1	CSAEGQGKGDGYTF	TGCAGCGCCGAAGGGCAGGGTAAAGGAGATGGCTACACCTTC
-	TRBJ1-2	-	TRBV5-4	CASSLDSPEFGYTF	TGTGCCAGCAGCTTGGACAGCCCAGAGTTCGGCTACACCTTC
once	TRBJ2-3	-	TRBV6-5	CASSYGAGTSTDTQYF	TGTGCCAGCAGTTACGGGGCAGGGACTAGCACAGATACGCAGTATTTT
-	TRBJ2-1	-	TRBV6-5	CASSYSRGNNEQFF	TGTGCCAGCAGTTACTCGCGAGGGAACAATGAGCAGTTCTTC
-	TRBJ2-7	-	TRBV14	CASSRSGYEQYF	TGTGCCAGCAGTAGGTCGGGATACGAGCAGTACTTC
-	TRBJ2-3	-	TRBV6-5	CASSYGWARGDTQYF	TGTGCCAGCAGTTACGGGTGGGCCCGGGGAGATACGCAGTATTTT
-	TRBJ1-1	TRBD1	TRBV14	CASSQGMTGDTEAFF	TGTGCCAGCAGCCAAGGGATGACAGGGGATACTGAAGCTTTCTTT
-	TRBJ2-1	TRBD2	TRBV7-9	CASNQRLAGDSGEQFF	TGTGCCAGCAACCAAAGACTAGCGGGGGATTCTGGTGAGCAGTTCTTC
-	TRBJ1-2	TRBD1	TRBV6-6	CASSPQGAIGGYTF	TGTGCCAGCAGCCCCCAGGGGGCTATTGGTGGCTACACCTTC
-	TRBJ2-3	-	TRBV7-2	CASSLEIGPDTQYF	TGTGCCAGCAGCTTAGAAATTGGGCCAGATACGCAGTATTTT
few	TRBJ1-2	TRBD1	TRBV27	CASSSPGQGGYTF	TGTGCCAGCAGTTCCCCCGGACAGGGGGGCTACACCTTC
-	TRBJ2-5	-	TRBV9	CASSHTGQPEVGETQYF	TGTGCCAGCAGCCACACCGGCCAGCCGGAGGTTGGGGAGACCCAGTACTTC
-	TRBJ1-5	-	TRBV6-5	CASSYSSGQPQHF	TGTGCCAGCAGTTACTCGTCGGGTCAGCCCCAGCATTTT
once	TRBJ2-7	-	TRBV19	CASSEGPWEQYF	TGTGCCAGCTCGGAGGGCCCGTGGGAGCAGTACTTC
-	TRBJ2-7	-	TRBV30	CACQVSTYEQYF	TGTGCCTGCCAAGTGTCTACCTACGAGCAGTACTTC
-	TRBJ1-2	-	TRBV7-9	CASSPGNHGYTF	TGTGCCAGCAGTCCAGGTAACCATGGCTACACCTTC
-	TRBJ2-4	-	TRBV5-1	CASSLEPGFDIQYF	TGCGCCAGCAGCTTGGAACCAGGGTTTGACATTCAGTACTTC
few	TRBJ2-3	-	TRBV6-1	CASSKISGGTDTQYF	TGTGCCAGCAGTAAAATTAGCGGTGGCACAGATACGCAGTATTTT
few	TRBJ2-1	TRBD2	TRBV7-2	CASSLAYRAGGAQFF	TGTGCCAGCAGCTTAGCGTATCGAGCCGGGGGGGCCCAGTTCTTC
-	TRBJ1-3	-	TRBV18	CASSPIGGSGNTIYF	TGTGCCAGCTCACCAATCGGCGGTTCTGGAAACACCATATATTTT
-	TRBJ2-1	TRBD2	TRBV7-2	CASSPTSGSEQFF	TGTGCCAGCAGCCCCACTAGCGGGAGTGAGCAGTTCTTC
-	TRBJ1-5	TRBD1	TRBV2	CASSIQTGNQPQHF	TGTGCCAGCAGTATTCAGACAGGGAATCAGCCCCAGCATTTT
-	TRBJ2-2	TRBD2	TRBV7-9	CARSSGINTGELFF	TGTGCCCGATCTAGCGGGATTAACACCGGGGAGCTGTTTTTT
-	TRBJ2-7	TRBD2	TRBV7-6	CASSPAPLLAGPRNEQYF	TGTGCCAGCAGCCCGGCCCCCTTACTAGCGGGTCCCAGAAACGAGCAGTACTTC
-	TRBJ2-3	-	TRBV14	CASSPWNARVTDTQYF	TGTGCCAGCAGCCCCTGGAACGCGAGGGTTACAGATACGCAGTATTTT
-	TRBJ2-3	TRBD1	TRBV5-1	CASSLGGQGATDTQYF	TGCGCCAGCAGCTTGGGTGGACAGGGGGCTACAGATACGCAGTATTTT
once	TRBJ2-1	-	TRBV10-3	CAIRERRDDNEQFF	TGTGCCATCAGAGAGAGGCGGGACGACAATGAGCAGTTCTTC
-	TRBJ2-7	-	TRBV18	CASSPGLSYEQYF	TGTGCCAGCTCACCGGGACTTTCCTACGAGCAGTACTTC
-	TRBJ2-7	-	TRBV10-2	CASSENGEQAYEQYF	TGCGCCAGCAGTGAGAACGGGGAACAAGCCTACGAGCAGTACTTC
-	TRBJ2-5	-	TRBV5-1	CASSSRETQYF	TGCGCCAGCAGCTCCCGGGAGACCCAGTACTTC
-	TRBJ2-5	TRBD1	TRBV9	CASSDRDRVGQETQYF	TGTGCCAGCAGCGACCGGGACAGGGTGGGCCAAGAGACCCAGTACTTC
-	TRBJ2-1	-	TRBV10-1	CASSESRGRGSYNEQFF	TGCGCCAGCAGTGAGTCAAGAGGAAGGGGATCCTACAATGAGCAGTTCTTC
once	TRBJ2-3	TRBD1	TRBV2	CASNRDRGEDTQYF	TGTGCCAGCAATAGGGACAGGGGTGAAGATACGCAGTATTTT
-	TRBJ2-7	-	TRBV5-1	CASSVEGNSYEQYF	TGCGCCAGCAGCGTCGAGGGAAACTCCTACGAGCAGTACTTC
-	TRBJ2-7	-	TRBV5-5	CASSVHKFSPSSYEQYF	TGTGCCAGCAGCGTTCACAAGTTCTCCCCTTCTTCCTACGAGCAGTACTTC
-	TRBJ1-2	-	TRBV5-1	CASSFGGENGYTF	TGCGCCAGCAGCTTCGGGGGTGAGAATGGCTACACCTTC
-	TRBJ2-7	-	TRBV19	CASSPRSSSYEQYF	TGTGCCAGTAGTCCTCGGTCGAGTTCCTACGAGCAGTACTTC
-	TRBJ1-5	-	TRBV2	CASRVGDQPQHF	TGTGCCAGCAGGGTAGGAGATCAGCCCCAGCATTTT
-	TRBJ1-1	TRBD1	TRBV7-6	CASSLATGGTEAFF	TGTGCCAGCAGCTTAGCTACAGGGGGGACTGAAGCTTTCTTT
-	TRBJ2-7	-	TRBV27	CASSSLGTSYEQYF	TGTGCCAGCAGTTCACTCGGGACTTCCTACGAGCAGTACTTC